What follows is one T cell receptor (beta chain) and its context. This clone counts as medium-sized (0.01 to 0.1%). There is no known antigen for this receptor. No base quality values were provided; no much bigger clone lies one nucleotide off. The CDR3 goes from the cysteine to the phenylalanine over 15 residues. Only the CDR3 DNA is retained, 45 bases long and in frame from the first base. V sheds 0 bases and J sheds 0 bases, leaving 9 bases between their ends. Per the germline V gene (reference sequence), SGHNT is the CDR1 and YYREEE is the CDR2. The record originates from a study of cytomegalovirus exposure and HLA in healthy donors (dated by TCRdb to 2015 to 2018). About the full investigation: An earlier analysis of approximately 550 of the donors reported 250 to 300 Gb of sequence data and 117 million unique TCR beta sequences from about 179 million T cells. An early release covering about 600 HLA-typed donors comprised approximately 290 gigabases of sequencing data and tens of millions of unique TCR sequences. Of the 300 to 500 genotyped donors, 81% were placed in the genetic ancestry cluster associated with self-reported Caucasian donors. The study aimed to test whether cataloging public T cell receptors could reveal signatures of past pathogen exposure. The study used immunosequencing to profile the T cell repertoires of approximately 690 subjects and linked those repertoires to cytomegalovirus serostatus. In addition to the first cohort of approximately 670 subjects, a separate validation cohort of some 120 different subjects was used. High-throughput TCR immunosequencing, statistical association of individual TCRs with disease status, and machine learning were combined to predict cytomegalovirus infection status. In a later analysis, previously published TCR beta repertoires from about 670 donors were re-analyzed and high-resolution HLA genotyping was added so that TCR occurrence patterns could be studied. In the later analysis, no new phenotypic data were used to find candidate immune exposures; instead, reliance was placed on TCR beta sequences and their occurrence across donors. In an earlier analysis of 500 to 650 of the donors, high-throughput TCR beta sequencing was used to judge whether each TCR beta V gene segment behaved as functional or pseudogenic. Donor age, sex, ethnicity and CMV serostatus were compiled together with the repertoire data. A later genetic analysis used genome-wide SNP genotypes for 398 of the 666 donors, treating that subset as a discovery cohort. All discovery cohort repertoires had been generated on a single sequencing platform. Both class I and class II loci were covered by HLA typing, at four-digit resolution. Typing coverage varied by locus: roughly 620-640 donors for A, B, C, DRB1 and DQB1; 522 for DQA1; 600 to 610 for DPA1; under 490 for DPB1. Because of strong linkage in the cohort, five DR-DQ haplotypes were treated as single units for association and clustering. On average, roughly 250,000 unique TCR beta nucleotide sequences were sequenced per donor among a few hundred genotyped donors of the cohort, with roughly 18% of those sequences being non-productive. What the work shows at the level of the full study, not this receptor alone: A further reported finding was that TCR beta sequences accurately predicted the HLA-A and HLA-B alleles for most subjects in the first cohort. In a later analysis, more than 15,000 TCR beta sequences were associated with specific HLA alleles at a false discovery rate of 0.05. The study listed 150 to 200 TCR beta chains as associated with cytomegalovirus. The sequencing pipeline was judged likely to have produced a cluster of highly shared sequence variants as a technical artifact. Only TCR beta chains were sequenced in this cohort, and the absence of alpha or paired-chain data limited detectable features. Compared with equally common non-associated chains, HLA-associated TCR beta chains in a later analysis were more clonally expanded and had lower generation probabilities. Most CMV-associated TCR beta chains appeared to be HLA-restricted in a later analysis, and the HLA associations seemed to be driven largely by CMV exposure. The classifier was reported to diagnose cytomegalovirus status with high specificity and sensitivity in both the original and validation cohorts. Correlated functional status among segregating V segments might be attributable to linkage disequilibrium, but an unknown experimental factor could not be ruled out. Most TCR sequences were observed very rarely across donors, whereas some public TCRs were present in many individuals. Three of the identified cytomegalovirus-associated TCR beta chains were confirmed in vitro to be specific for cytomegalovirus antigens. Because counts were too low, about 18 rarely observed V segments, including chromosome 9 orphons, were excluded from the earlier analysis of about 500 of the donors. The presence/absence analyses assumed that sequencing depth was roughly uniform across donors, and that assumption may not be true. In an earlier analysis of 587 of the donors, most TCR beta V segments appeared in productive rearrangements about 87% or about 30% of the time, broadly matching IMGT annotations. Compared with the approximately 670-donor mean, donors in an Asian-associated ancestry cluster had fewer N-insertions in productive TCRs, according to a later genetic analysis. It was suggested by the authors that the approach could potentially be generalized to other disease states and immunological phenotypes. In a later analysis, several top co-occurrence clusters were reported to appear linked to parvovirus B19, influenza, CMV and Epstein-Barr virus. V-gene and J-gene trimming of TCR beta chains was associated with a missense DCLRE1C variant in a later genetic analysis, and the association was replicated in an independent cohort. When HLA alleles, especially DR and DQ, strongly co-occurred, TCR associations were difficult to assign to individual alleles. Some IMGT-functional V segments, including TRBV6-2 and TRBV6-3, could not be distinguished by the 87-base-pair reads and were therefore excluded. For the cohort, immune exposure information was limited to CMV serostatus. HLA typing was unavailable for some donors at each locus, so association tests used only the typed subset. In a later analysis, TCR association rates were found to vary across HLA loci, with the most associated TCRs seen for DRB1 alleles and the fewest for HLA-C alleles.

The cohort comprised approximately 700 healthy bone marrow donors. Cohort members were all nominally healthy when sampled, although unrecorded immune exposures were likely present. The donor tested CMV seronegative, placing the donor among the 352 seronegative members of the cohort. Each donor provided a peripheral blood sample, and peripheral blood mononuclear cells were used for TCR beta sequencing. Genomic DNA extraction from the blood cell samples was performed with the Qiagen DNeasy Blood Extraction Kit. The receptor library was made with the immunoSEQ multiplex PCR assay. The multiplex PCR relied on a mix of 60 forward primers for TCR Vbeta segments and 13 reverse primers for TCR Jbeta segments. Amplification of the CDR3 region of rearranged TCR beta genes was performed with a multiplex PCR assay on genomic DNA. On the Illumina HiSeq System, the amplified TCR beta libraries were sequenced as 87-base-pair reads. The source study handled its data this way. Across the 500 to 750 repertoires, a later analysis counted approximately 75 million unique TCR beta chains, roughly 11 million of which were shared by at least two donors. To remove PCR and sequencing errors, raw reads were error-corrected and collapsed into unique sequences using a nearest-neighbor algorithm that merged closely related sequences. To assign V, D and J gene segments, CDR3 sequences were aligned to IMGT reference sequences. For a sequence to be retained, a match of at least six nucleotides was required to both a V gene segment and a J gene segment. Rearrangements were classified as productive when the CDR3 lacked stop codons and remained in frame with V and J, and all other rearrangements were classified as non-productive. Following IMGT convention, CDR3 was defined as the stretch from the second conserved V-encoded cysteine up to the conserved J-encoded phenylalanine. Sequences without an unambiguous match to a single V gene segment were excluded from the earlier analysis of about 630 of the donors. In an earlier analysis of several hundred of the donors, V segments were called functional above 56.7% productive rearrangements and were called segregating when the between-donor standard deviation exceeded 5%. A statistical classification framework was developed to diagnose cytomegalovirus status using the catalog of TCR beta chain sequences. A later analysis assigned V and J genes by comparing TCR nucleotide sequences with IMGT/GENE-DB human TR gene sequences. In a later analysis, CDR3 sequences and most-parsimonious VDJ recombination scenarios were assigned using the TCRdist pipeline. A later analysis defined each TCR beta chain by its CDR3 amino acid sequence plus V-gene family, and excluded reads lacking a unique V-gene family. As a way to deal with suspected cross-contamination and a sequencing artifact, a later analysis dropped more than 500 nucleotide sequences that were highly shared and had low generation probability. In a later analysis, a clonal expansion index for each public chain was calculated from normalized within-repertoire ranks of inferred template counts. Generation probabilities in a later analysis came from a VDJ recombination model fitted to out-of-frame rearrangements, and those results were checked against IGoR. In a later analysis, TCR-TCR, TCR-HLA and TCR-CMV co-occurrence was scored with hypergeometric tests, and a repertoire-size bias correction was applied to TCR pairs. In a later analysis, false discovery rates were estimated by permuting HLA or CMV assignments 20 times. In a later analysis, co-occurring TCRs were grouped using DBSCAN, with TCRdist sequence similarity added in when clustering inside HLA-allele-positive subsets. Repertoires with fewer than 30,000 or more than 120,000 public chains were left out of co-occurrence clustering, as were five repertoires with anomalous nucleotide sharing. The table was pulled from immuneACCESS by TCRdb, which kept in-frame rearrangements only. Such tables lose some clones; where checked, under half of the loss comes from unresolved V genes, and the rest has no known cause. V and J calls and clone size are given by that table; D and trimming were obtained from the DNA. In all, the sample holds some 150,000 clones, and approximately 79% of those were seen once. Around 1.7% of the sample is taken by the ten largest.

The chain is encoded by TRBV5-4 joined to TRBJ1-2, with the identity of the D gene unclear. The sequence was collected from a woman younger than 45 in good health and CMV-seronegative. The source material was PBMCs. The nucleotide sequence reads TGTGCCAGCAGCTTGGAGAGCCGTCCTAACTATGGCTACACCTTC. This sequence encodes CASSLESRPNYGYTF.